This is a list of T cell receptor beta chains from one sample in a study of cytotoxic CD8 clonotypes in ibrutinib-treated CLL. Here immunoSEQ multiplex PCR was the method, and the copy in TCRdb shows in-frame clones only, minus some. The sample carries tens of thousands of clones, 90% recorded once. Material: PBMCs, obtained after 12 months of ibrutinib treatment. Receptor source: a human donor with chronic lymphocytic leukemia. Both conserved end residues are trimmed from each CDR3.

v_call	j_call	cdr3_aa
TRBV4-1	TRBJ2-2	ASSQDEVTNTGELF
TRBV4-2	TRBJ1-3	ASSRTGTGDGNTIY
TRBV23-1	TRBJ2-1	ASSPLFATGTGSRLQF
TRBV21-1	TRBJ1-2	ASRGAGAGYGYT
TRBV12-5	TRBJ2-1	ASGLVHRGEF
TRBV19	TRBJ1-2	ASRASFDYGYT
TRBV7-2	TRBJ2-1	ASSPQTSGWVEQF
TRBV6-1	TRBJ2-2	ASSVRGHTGELF
TRBV9	TRBJ2-5	ASSPLPVTEPYQETQY
TRBV6-5	TRBJ2-7	ASSYSSGLDSYEQY
TRBV9	TRBJ1-1	ASSGPRGTEAF
TRBV10-3	TRBJ1-4	AISPTTGVENEKLF
TRBV7-9	TRBJ1-1	ASSLLSTGDTEAF
TRBV29-1	TRBJ2-1	SVEEVDRNEQF
TRBV2	TRBJ2-3	ASSQTRGRTDTQY
TRBV6-1	TRBJ1-2	ASSATGQMVNGYT
TRBV4-3	TRBJ2-3	ASSQRGRTDTQY
TRBV7-3	TRBJ2-3	ASSSGTSADTQY
TRBV9	TRBJ2-1	ASSVVISSYNEQF
TRBV27	TRBJ2-1	ASSLGGLAGDEQF
TRBV25-1	TRBJ2-7	ASSKTGFYEQY
TRBV10-1	TRBJ1-3	ASSAVTVPSGNTIY
TRBV19	TRBJ1-1	ASSYGRETEAF
TRBV4-3	TRBJ1-4	ASSHPGGNEKLF
TRBV28	TRBJ2-3	ASREQGSTDTQY
TRBV28	TRBJ2-3	ASSLGASGTDTQY
TRBV6-1	TRBJ2-7	ASREDNHYEQY
TRBV19	TRBJ1-1	ASSIEGTYTEAF
TRBV28	TRBJ2-2	ASSLSEEGGELF
TRBV5-1	TRBJ1-2	ASSLVGVQSKGAGYGYT
TRBV5-1	TRBJ1-3	ASSSTGSSSGNTIY
TRBV5-1	TRBJ2-6	ASSGGQSGSGANVLT
TRBV5-1	TRBJ1-5	ASSGGDNQPQH
TRBV29-1	TRBJ2-3	SVVWASGSVDTQY
TRBV25-1	TRBJ2-5	ASSEAWRALGETQY
TRBV11-2	TRBJ2-7	ASSLGGRSEQY
TRBV6-1	TRBJ1-5	ASSARSINQPQH
TRBV28	TRBJ2-7	ASSLTISYEQY
TRBV29-1	TRBJ1-1	SVEDPRSPTEAF
TRBV6-5	TRBJ1-2	ASSYPGNYGYT
TRBV29-1	TRBJ2-2	SVISSEAGANTGELF